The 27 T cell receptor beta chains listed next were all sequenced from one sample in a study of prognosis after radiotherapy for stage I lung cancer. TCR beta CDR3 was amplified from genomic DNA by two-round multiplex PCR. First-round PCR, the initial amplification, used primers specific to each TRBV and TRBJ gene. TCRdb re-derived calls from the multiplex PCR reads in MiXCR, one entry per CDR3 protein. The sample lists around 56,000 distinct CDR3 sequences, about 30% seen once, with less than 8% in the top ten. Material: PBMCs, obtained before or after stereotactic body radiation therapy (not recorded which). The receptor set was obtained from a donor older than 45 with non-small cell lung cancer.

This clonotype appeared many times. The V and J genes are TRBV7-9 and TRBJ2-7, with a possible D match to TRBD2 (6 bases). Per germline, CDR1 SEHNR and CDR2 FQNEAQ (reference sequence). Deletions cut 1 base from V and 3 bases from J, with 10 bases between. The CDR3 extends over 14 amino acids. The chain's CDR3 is CASSLVLEGYEQYF. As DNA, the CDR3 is TGTGCCAGCAGCTTAGTTCTGGAGGGCTACGAGCAGTACTTC.

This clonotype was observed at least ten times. CDR3 amino acids: CASSELVQDNEQFF. The CDR3 DNA follows: TGTGCCAGCAGTGAATTAGTTCAGGACAATGAGCAGTTCTTC. The chain uses TRBV2 and TRBJ2-1; no firm D call. The CDR3 has 14 residues. Germline-derived CDR1 and CDR2 are SNHLY and FYNNEI. Trimming left V 2 bases short and J 5 bases short, with 10 bases between. Filled out from reference TRBV2 and TRBJ2-1, the complete variable domain reads EPEVTQTPSHQVTQMGQEVILRCVPISNHLYFYWYRQILGQKVEFLVSFYNNEISEKSEIFDDQFSVERPDGSNFTLKIRSTKLEDSAMYFCASSELVQDNEQFFGPGTRLTVL.

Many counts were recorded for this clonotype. The CDR3 sequence is CASSPGGRSYEQYF. CDR3 bases: TGTGCCAGCAGCCCTGGCGGACGCTCCTACGAGCAGTACTTC. This rearrangement joins TRBV7-8 to TRBJ2-7; D is undetermined. Trimming stripped 5 bases from V and 0 bases from J, with 11 bases between. The CDR3 extends over 14 amino acids. Germline V gene lookup returns CDR1 SGHVS and CDR2 FQNEAQ.

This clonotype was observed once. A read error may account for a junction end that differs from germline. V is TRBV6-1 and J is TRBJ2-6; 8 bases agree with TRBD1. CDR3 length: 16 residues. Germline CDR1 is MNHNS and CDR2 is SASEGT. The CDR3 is CASRRQGTSGDNVLTF. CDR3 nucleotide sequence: TGTGCCAGCCGAAGACAGGGGACGTCTGGGGACAACGTCTTGACTTTC.

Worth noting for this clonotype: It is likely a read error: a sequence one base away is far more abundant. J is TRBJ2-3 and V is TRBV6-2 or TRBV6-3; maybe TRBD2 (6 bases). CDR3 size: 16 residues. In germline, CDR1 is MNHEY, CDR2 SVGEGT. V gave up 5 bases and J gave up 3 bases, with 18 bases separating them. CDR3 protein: CASSPPRGEATDTQYF. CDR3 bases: TGTGCCAGCAGTCCTCCCCGAGGGGAGGCAACAGATACGCAGTATTTT.

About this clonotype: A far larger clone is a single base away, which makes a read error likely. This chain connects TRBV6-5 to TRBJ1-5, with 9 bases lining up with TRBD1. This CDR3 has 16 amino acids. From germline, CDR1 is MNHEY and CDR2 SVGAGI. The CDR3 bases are TGTGCCAGCAGTAGGACCGGGACAGGGAGCAATAAGCCCCAGCATTTT. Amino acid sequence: CASSRTGTGSNKPQHF.

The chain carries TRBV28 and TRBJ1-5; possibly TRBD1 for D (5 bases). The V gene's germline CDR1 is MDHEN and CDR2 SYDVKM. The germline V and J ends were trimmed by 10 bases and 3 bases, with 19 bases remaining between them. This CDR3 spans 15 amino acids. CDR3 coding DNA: TGTGCCATCAGGGCCGGTACGGTGCCCAATCAGCCCCAGCATTTT. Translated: CAIRAGTVPNQPQHF.

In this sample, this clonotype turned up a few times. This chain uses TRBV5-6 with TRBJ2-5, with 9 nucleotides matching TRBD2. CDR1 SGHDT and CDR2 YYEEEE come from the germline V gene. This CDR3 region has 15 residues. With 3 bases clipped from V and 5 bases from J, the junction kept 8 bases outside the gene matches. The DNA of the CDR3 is TGTGCCAGCAGCTGGGGCGGGGGGGCCCGGGAGACCCAGTACTTC. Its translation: CASSWGGGARETQYF.

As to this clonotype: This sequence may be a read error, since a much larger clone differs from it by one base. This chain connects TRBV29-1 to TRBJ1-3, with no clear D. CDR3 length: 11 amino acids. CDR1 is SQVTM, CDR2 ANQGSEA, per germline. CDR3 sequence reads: CSVSYSNTIHF. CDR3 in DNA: TGCAGCGTTTCATACAGCAACACCATACATTTT.

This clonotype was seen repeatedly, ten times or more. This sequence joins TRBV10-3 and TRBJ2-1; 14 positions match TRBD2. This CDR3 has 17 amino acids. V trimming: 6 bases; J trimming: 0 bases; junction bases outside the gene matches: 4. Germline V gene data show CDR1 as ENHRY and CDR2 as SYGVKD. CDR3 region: CAIRGTSGGSSYNEQFF. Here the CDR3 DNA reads TGTGCCATCAGGGGGACTAGCGGGGGCAGCTCCTACAATGAGCAGTTCTTC.

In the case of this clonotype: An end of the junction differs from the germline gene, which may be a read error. The CDR3 coding sequence is TGTGCCAGCGGCCATGGTGGGGCTAACGTCCTTACTTTC. Encoded protein: CASGHGGANVLTF. The chain carries TRBV7-3 and TRBJ2-6, with a possible D match to TRBD1 (5 bases). Germline loops: CDR1 SGHTA, CDR2 FQGTGA. There are 13 residues in the CDR3. The full variable domain, in which reference TRBV7-3 and TRBJ2-6 provide the parts outside the CDR3, is GAGVSQTPSNKVTEKGKYVELRCDPISGHTALYWYRQSLGQGPEFLIYFQGTGAADDSGLPNDRFFAVRPEGSVSTLKIQRTERGDSAVYLCASGHGGANVLTFGAGSRLTVL.

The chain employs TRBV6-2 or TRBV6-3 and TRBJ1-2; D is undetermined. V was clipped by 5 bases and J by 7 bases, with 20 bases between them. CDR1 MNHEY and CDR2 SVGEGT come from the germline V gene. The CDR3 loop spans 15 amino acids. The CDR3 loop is CASSRQNNRVSGYTF. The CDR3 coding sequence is TGTGCCAGCAGTCGACAAAATAATAGGGTGAGTGGCTACACCTTC.

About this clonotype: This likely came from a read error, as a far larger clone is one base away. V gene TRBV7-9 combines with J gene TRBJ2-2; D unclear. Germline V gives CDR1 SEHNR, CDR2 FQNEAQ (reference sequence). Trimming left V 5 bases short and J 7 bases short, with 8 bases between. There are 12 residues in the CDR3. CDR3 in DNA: TGTGCCAGCAGCACGATACTCGGGGAGCTGTTTTTT. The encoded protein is CASSTILGELFF.

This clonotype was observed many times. The CDR3 nucleotides are TGTGCCAGCAGTCGGACTCTCGCCCTTGAACGGGAAGCTTTCTTT. Protein product: CASSRTLALEREAFF. The rearrangement uses TRBV12-3 or TRBV12-4 and TRBJ1-1, with no clear D. CDR3 length equals 15 residues. V lost 5 bases and J 8 bases, leaving 21 bases between the germline ends.

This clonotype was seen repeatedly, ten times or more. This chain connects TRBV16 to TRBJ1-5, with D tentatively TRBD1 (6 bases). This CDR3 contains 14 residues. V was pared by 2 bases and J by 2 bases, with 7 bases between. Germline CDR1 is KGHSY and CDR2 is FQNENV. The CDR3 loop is CASSQQGRNQPQHF. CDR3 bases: TGTGCCAGCAGCCAACAGGGGCGCAATCAGCCCCAGCATTTT.

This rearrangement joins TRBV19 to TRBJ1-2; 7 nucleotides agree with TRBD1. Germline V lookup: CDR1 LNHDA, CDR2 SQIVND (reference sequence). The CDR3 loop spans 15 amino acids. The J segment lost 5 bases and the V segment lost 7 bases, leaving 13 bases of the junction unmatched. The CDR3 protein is CASISTGTVDYGYTF. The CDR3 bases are TGTGCCAGTATTTCCACCGGGACAGTCGATTATGGCTACACCTTC.

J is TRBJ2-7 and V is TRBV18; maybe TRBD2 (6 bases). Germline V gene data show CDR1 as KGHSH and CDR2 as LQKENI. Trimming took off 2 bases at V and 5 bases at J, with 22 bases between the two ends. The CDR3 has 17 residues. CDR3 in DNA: TGTGCCAGCTCACCAGAGTCCCGGGACGGAGGGACCAACGAGCAGTACTTC. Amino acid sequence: CASSPESRDGGTNEQYF.

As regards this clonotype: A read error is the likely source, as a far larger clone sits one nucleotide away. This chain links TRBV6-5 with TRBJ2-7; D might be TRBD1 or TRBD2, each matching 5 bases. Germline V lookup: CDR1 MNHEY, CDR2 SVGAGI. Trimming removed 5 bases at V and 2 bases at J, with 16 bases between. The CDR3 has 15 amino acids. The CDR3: CASSEDPGSTYEQYF. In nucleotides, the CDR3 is TGTGCCAGCAGTGAAGACCCAGGGAGTACCTACGAGCAGTACTTC.

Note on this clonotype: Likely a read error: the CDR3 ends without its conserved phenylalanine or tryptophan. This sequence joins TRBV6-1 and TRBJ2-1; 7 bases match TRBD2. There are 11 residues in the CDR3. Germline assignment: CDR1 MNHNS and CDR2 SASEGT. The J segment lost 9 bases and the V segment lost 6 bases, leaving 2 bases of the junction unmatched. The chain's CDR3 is CASRLASEQFL. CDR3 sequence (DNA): TGTGCCAGCAGACTAGCGAGTGAGCAGTTCTTA.

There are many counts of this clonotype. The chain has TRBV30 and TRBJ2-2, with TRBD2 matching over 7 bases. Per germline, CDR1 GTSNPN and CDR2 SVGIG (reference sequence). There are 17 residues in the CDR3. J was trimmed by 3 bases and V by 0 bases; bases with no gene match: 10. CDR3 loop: CAWSVRWLAAYTGELFF. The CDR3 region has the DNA TGTGCCTGGAGTGTACGGTGGCTAGCGGCGTACACCGGGGAGCTGTTTTTT.

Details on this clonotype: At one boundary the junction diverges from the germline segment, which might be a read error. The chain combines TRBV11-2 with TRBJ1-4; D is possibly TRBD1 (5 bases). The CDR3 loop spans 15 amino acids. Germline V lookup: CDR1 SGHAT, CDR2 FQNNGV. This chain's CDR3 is CDSSLEGQPRGKLFF. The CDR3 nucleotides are TGTGACAGCAGCTTAGAGGGCCAACCGAGGGGAAAACTGTTTTTT. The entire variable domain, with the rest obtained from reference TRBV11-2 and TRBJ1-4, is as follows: EAGVAQSPRYKIIEKRQSVAFWCNPISGHATLYWYQQILGQGPKLLIQFQNNGVVDDSQLPKDRFSAERLKGVDSTLKIQPAKLEDSAVYLCDSSLEGQPRGKLFFGSGTQLSVL.

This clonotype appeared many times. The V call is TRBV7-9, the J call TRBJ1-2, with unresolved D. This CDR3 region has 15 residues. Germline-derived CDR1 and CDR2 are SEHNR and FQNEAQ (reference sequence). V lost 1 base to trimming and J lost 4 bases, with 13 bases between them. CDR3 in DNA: TGTGCCAGCAGCTTAGGCAGGAACTCAGGCTATGGCTACACCTTC. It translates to CASSLGRNSGYGYTF.

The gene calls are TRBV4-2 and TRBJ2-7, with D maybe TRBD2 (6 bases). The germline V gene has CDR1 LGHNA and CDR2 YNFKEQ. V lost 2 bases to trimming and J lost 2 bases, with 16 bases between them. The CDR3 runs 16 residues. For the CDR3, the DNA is TGTGCCAGCAGCCAAACGGCTATCGGGACTCCCTACGAGCAGTACTTC. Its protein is CASSQTAIGTPYEQYF.

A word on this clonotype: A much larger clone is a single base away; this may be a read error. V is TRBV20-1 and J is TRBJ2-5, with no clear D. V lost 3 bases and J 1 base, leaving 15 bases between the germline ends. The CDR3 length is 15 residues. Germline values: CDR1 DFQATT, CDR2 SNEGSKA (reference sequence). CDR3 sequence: CSARRQPGVQETQYF. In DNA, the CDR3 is TGCAGTGCTAGGAGGCAACCCGGTGTCCAAGAGACCCAGTACTTC.

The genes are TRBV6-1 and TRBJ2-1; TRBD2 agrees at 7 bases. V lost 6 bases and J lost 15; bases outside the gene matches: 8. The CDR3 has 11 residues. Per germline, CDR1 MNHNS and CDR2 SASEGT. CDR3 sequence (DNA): TGTGCCAGCAGCCCCTTACTAGCGACGTTCTTC. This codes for CASSPLLATFF.

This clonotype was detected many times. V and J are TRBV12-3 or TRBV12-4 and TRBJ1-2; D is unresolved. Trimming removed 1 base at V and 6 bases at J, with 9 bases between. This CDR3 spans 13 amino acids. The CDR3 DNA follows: TGTGCCAGCAGTTTAGTGGCCTTCGATGGCTACACCTTC. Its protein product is CASSLVAFDGYTF.

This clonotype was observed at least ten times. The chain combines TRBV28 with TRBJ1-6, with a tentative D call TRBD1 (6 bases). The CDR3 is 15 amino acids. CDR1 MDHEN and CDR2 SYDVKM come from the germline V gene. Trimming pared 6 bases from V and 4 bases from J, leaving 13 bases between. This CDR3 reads CASRPDRLYNSPLHF. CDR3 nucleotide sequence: TGTGCCAGCAGGCCTGACAGGCTTTATAATTCACCCCTCCACTTT. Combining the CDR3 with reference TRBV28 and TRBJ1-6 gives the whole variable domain DVKVTQSSRYLVKRTGEKVFLECVQDMDHENMFWYRQDPGLGLRLIYFSYDVKMKEKGDIPEGYSVSREKKERFSLILESASTNQTSMYLCASRPDRLYNSPLHFGNGTRLTVT.